These 19 T cell receptor beta chains were sequenced from one sample in a study of T-cell memory formation after mild COVID-19. TCRdb processed the 5' RACE reads anew with MiXCR; each CDR3 protein has one entry. The table has 300,000 to 400,000 distinct CDR3 sequences, approximately 15% seen once. Sequencing input: PBMCs or a T cell subset sorted from them (not recorded which). The receptors were gathered from a young man who had mild COVID-19 (a few samples of this study predate the infection). Cell type and time point are not known.

This clonotype appeared once. The chain is built from TRBV3-1 and TRBJ2-7; TRBD2 aligns across 9 bases. V gave up 2 bases and J gave up 5 bases; unmatched junction bases: 4. This CDR3 has 14 residues. Germline loops: CDR1 LGHDT, CDR2 YNNKEL (reference sequence). Written as DNA, the CDR3 is TGTGCCAGCAGCCAACATCTAGCGGGGAACGAGCAGTACTTC. This gives the protein CASSQHLAGNEQYF.

A few counts support this clonotype. The CDR3 sequence: CSARDPTWGSGHTQYF. CDR3 in DNA: TGCAGTGCTAGAGACCCGACCTGGGGGAGTGGGCATACGCAGTATTTT. V usage is TRBV20-1 and J usage is TRBJ2-3; either TRBD1 or TRBD2 may supply D (5 bases each). Trimming left V 0 bases short and J 7 bases short, with 20 bases between. Per germline, CDR1 DFQATT and CDR2 SNEGSKA (reference sequence). The CDR3 is 16 residues long.

This clonotype was observed a few times. This chain joins TRBV5-6 and TRBJ2-3; maybe TRBD2 (6 bases). V was cut by 4 bases and J by 2 bases, with 20 bases left in between. The CDR3 is 17 amino acids. CDR1 SGHDT and CDR2 YYEEEE come from the germline V gene. CDR3 in DNA: TGTGCCAGCAGCCCGCGGGAACAAATTATTACCACAGATACGCAGTATTTT. This translates into CASSPREQIITTDTQYF. The entire variable domain, with the rest obtained from reference TRBV5-6 and TRBJ2-3, is as follows: DAGVTQSPTHLIKTRGQQVTLRCSPKSGHDTVSWYQQALGQGPQFIFQYYEEEERQRGNFPDRFSGHQFPNYSSELNVNALLLGDSALYLCASSPREQIITTDTQYFGPGTRLTVL.

This chain joins TRBV7-2 and TRBJ2-7; 11 positions match TRBD2. This CDR3 region has 17 residues. V gave up 1 base and J gave up 0 bases; unmatched junction bases: 5. The germline V gene has CDR1 SGHTA and CDR2 FQGNSA. The chain's CDR3 is CASSLEQLAGASYEQYV. CDR3 in DNA: TGTGCCAGCAGCTTAGAACAACTAGCGGGGGCCTCCTACGAGCAGTACGTC.

J is TRBJ2-7 and V is TRBV7-9, with D possibly being TRBD1 (5 bases). Per germline, CDR1 SEHNR and CDR2 FQNEAQ (reference sequence). The CDR3 has 15 amino acids. Deletions cut 5 bases from V and 1 base from J, with 15 bases between. For the CDR3, the DNA is TGTGCCAGCAGCCCCTCCACGACAGTTTCCTACGAGCAGTACTTC. The encoded protein is CASSPSTTVSYEQYF.

The sample holds a few counts of this clonotype. This rearrangement joins TRBV10-3 to TRBJ2-5; 7 bases are a match to TRBD1. Per germline, CDR1 ENHRY and CDR2 SYGVKD. The CDR3 covers 13 residues. V lost 3 bases and J lost 6; bases outside the gene matches: 4. In DNA, the CDR3 is TGTGCCATCAGTGAAACAGGGGCCAAGACCCAGTACTTC. Amino acid sequence: CAISETGAKTQYF.

Ten or more counts support this clonotype. The chain uses TRBV7-2 and TRBJ2-3; 14 bases agree with TRBD2. The CDR3 contains 16 residues. Germline values: CDR1 SGHTA, CDR2 FQGNSA. Trimming cost V 3 bases and J 5 bases; bases outside gene matches: 4. CDR3 sequence: CASSLAGLAGGDTQYF. DNA of the CDR3: TGTGCCAGCAGCTTGGCCGGACTAGCGGGGGGAGATACGCAGTATTTT.

This clonotype occurred a few times. The genes are TRBV6-5 and TRBJ1-2; 8 bases agree with TRBD1. Germline CDR1 MNHEY, CDR2 SVGAGI. The CDR3 has 17 residues. V lost 0 bases, J lost 4 bases, and 10 bases stayed unmatched. The CDR3 sequence: CASSYSGARGRVYGYTF. CDR3 in DNA: TGTGCCAGCAGTTACTCGGGGGCCAGGGGGCGCGTCTATGGCTACACCTTC.

This clonotype appeared many times. The rearrangement joins TRBV7-6 to TRBJ2-5; D is uncertain. CDR1 SGHVS and CDR2 FNYEAQ come from the germline V gene. The CDR3 spans 16 residues. The V gene lost 1 base and the J gene lost 3 bases, with 15 bases spanning the gap. The CDR3 DNA follows: TGTGCCAGCAGCTTAGAGAGCGTGGGGTCGAAAGAGACCCAGTACTTC. Translation: CASSLESVGSKETQYF.

This clonotype has just a few counts. The chain carries TRBV7-2 and TRBJ1-2, with D possibly being TRBD1 (6 bases). From germline, CDR1 is SGHTA and CDR2 FQGNSA. The CDR3 runs to 15 residues. With 5 bases removed from V and 3 bases from J, the gap between germline ends came to 16 bases. CDR3 in DNA: TGTGCCAGCAGCCCCCGCGGGGGGGCTGACTATGGCTACACCTTC. Translating gives CASSPRGGADYGYTF.

CDR3: CASSQNLDEQFF. CDR3 in DNA: TGTGCCAGCAGCCAAAACCTCGATGAGCAGTTCTTC. This rearrangement joins TRBV4-2 to TRBJ2-1; the D is unclear. In germline, CDR1 is LGHNA, CDR2 YNFKEQ. The V end lost 2 bases, the J end lost 8 bases, and 7 bases lay between the germline ends. The length of the CDR3 is 12 residues.

V and J are TRBV4-2 and TRBJ1-1, with a tentative D call TRBD1 (6 bases). V was pared by 4 bases and J by 1 base, with 13 bases between. CDR1 is LGHNA, CDR2 YNFKEQ, per germline. This CDR3 region has 15 residues. The CDR3 DNA reads TGTGCCAGCAGCCTATCAGGGGCTACGAACACTGAAGCTTTCTTT. Translated: CASSLSGATNTEAFF.

The rearrangement joins TRBV7-9 to TRBJ1-1; 7 bases align to TRBD1. Germline-derived CDR1 and CDR2 are SEHNR and FQNEAQ (reference sequence). CDR3 length: 14 amino acids. V dropped 5 bases and J dropped 6; count of bases not matched to a gene: 9. CDR3 sequence (DNA): TGTGCCAGCAGCCGCAGACAGGGCTTTGCTGAAGCTTTCTTT. Translation: CASSRRQGFAEAFF.

This clonotype has a count of ten or more. The chain couples TRBV12-3 or TRBV12-4 to TRBJ2-3; the D is unclear. Trimming took off 3 bases at V and 7 bases at J, with 8 bases between the two ends. This CDR3 region has 12 residues. In DNA, the CDR3 is TGTGCCAGCAGTTTTGGTGGGAATACGCAGTATTTT. Amino acids: CASSFGGNTQYF.

There are a few counts of this clonotype. The genes are TRBV3-1 and TRBJ2-4; D perhaps matches TRBD2 (6 bases). Trimming left V 2 bases short and J 6 bases short, with 8 bases between. The CDR3 extends over 13 amino acids. CDR1 is LGHDT and CDR2 is YNNKEL in the germline V gene (reference sequence). The CDR3: CASSQLGGNIQYF. The DNA for the CDR3 is TGTGCCAGCAGCCAATTGGGGGGAAACATTCAGTACTTC.

The J gene is TRBJ1-5, the V gene TRBV6-2 or TRBV6-3; weak D call: TRBD1 (6 bases). The V and J ends lost 7 bases and 6 bases respectively, with 16 bases between them. The germline V gene encodes CDR1 MNHEY and CDR2 SVGEGT. The CDR3 extends over 14 amino acids. The CDR3 region has the DNA TGTGCCAGCACTAAGCCCGGGGGCGGTCAGCCCCAGCATTTT. The encoded protein is CASTKPGGGQPQHF.

The CDR3 DNA is TGCGCCAGCAGCCACCGGGACTCTTACGAGCAGTACTTC. Its translation is CASSHRDSYEQYF. The rearrangement uses TRBV4-1 and TRBJ2-7; D may be TRBD2 (6 bases). Germline-derived CDR1 and CDR2 are MGHRA and YSYEKL. Trimming shortened V by 3 bases and J by 4 bases, and 10 bases separated the two germline ends. This CDR3 has 13 amino acids.

The gene calls are TRBV5-1 and TRBJ1-4, with 7 bases identical to TRBD1. The trim removed 3 bases at V and 10 bases at J, leaving 9 bases unmatched. CDR3 length: 14 amino acids. CDR1 is SGHRS, CDR2 YFSETQ, per germline. The CDR3 reads CASSSIDREGKLFF. CDR3 bases: TGCGCCAGCAGCTCAATTGACAGGGAGGGAAAACTGTTTTTT. Complete variable domain (other parts from reference TRBV5-1 and TRBJ1-4): KAGVTQTPRYLIKTRGQQVTLSCSPISGHRSVSWYQQTPGQGLQFLFEYFSETQRNKGNFPGRFSGRQFSNSRSEMNVSTLELGDSALYLCASSSIDREGKLFFGSGTQLSVL.

The chain joins TRBV7-9 to TRBJ1-1, with D uncertain. Germline assignment: CDR1 SEHNR and CDR2 FQNEAQ (reference sequence). Trimming took off 4 bases at V and 2 bases at J, with 14 bases between the two ends. There are 15 residues in the CDR3. In DNA form, the CDR3 reads TGTGCCAGCAGCTCCGGCGTCAGGAGCAACACTGAAGCTTTCTTT. It translates to CASSSGVRSNTEAFF.